These 21 T cell receptor beta chains were all obtained from the same sample, sequenced in a study of breast tumors, draining lymph nodes, adjacent tissues. One entry per CDR3 protein results from TCRdb running MiXCR on the multiplex PCR reads. The data hold about 100,000 distinct CDR3 sequences, with roughly 20% observed a single time. Breast cancer patients provided tissue from their axillary draining lymph nodes. The specimen was axillary lymph node tissue. The receptor set was obtained from a female donor with breast cancer. Some clones in this sample may be carry-over from other donors' samples.

At least ten counts were recorded for this clonotype. The chain uses TRBV5-1 and TRBJ2-7, with unresolved D. The CDR3 length is 15 residues. Germline CDR1 and CDR2: SGHRS and YFSETQ. Between the trimmed V and J ends, which lost 0 bases and 0 bases, there was a span of 10 bases. The CDR3 DNA sequence: TGCGCCAGCAGCTTGGAAGACGGGCCCTCCTACGAGCAGTACTTC. Protein sequence: CASSLEDGPSYEQYF.

Many counts were recorded for this clonotype. The chain couples TRBV9 to TRBJ2-2; a possible D gene is TRBD2 (5 bases). V lost 0 bases and J 7 bases, leaving 7 bases between the germline ends. In germline, CDR1 is SGDLS, CDR2 YYNGEE. This CDR3 has 13 amino acids. The CDR3 DNA sequence: TGTGCCAGCAGCGTAGAAGGAGGCGGGGAGCTGTTTTTT. The encoded protein is CASSVEGGGELFF.

This clonotype was picked up many times. The chain is built from TRBV6-2 or TRBV6-3 and TRBJ1-2; D not certain. Germline CDR1 MNHEY, CDR2 SVGEGT. V shed 5 bases and J shed 3 bases, with 13 bases lying between them. The CDR3 consists of 14 residues. The DNA of the CDR3 is TGTGCCAGCAGTCGCGGACCGCTACACTATGGCTACACCTTC. As protein: CASSRGPLHYGYTF.

This chain joins TRBV5-6 and TRBJ1-5; D is perhaps TRBD1 (5 bases). The length of the CDR3 is 15 residues. V gave up 2 bases and J gave up 3 bases, with 12 bases separating them. Germline V lookup: CDR1 SGHDT, CDR2 YYEEEE. The CDR3 loop is CASSFWGGNNQPQHF. CDR3 DNA sequence: TGTGCCAGCAGCTTTTGGGGGGGTAACAATCAGCCCCAGCATTTT.

This clonotype was seen at least ten times. The rearrangement links TRBV10-3 to TRBJ2-5, with 9 bases aligning to TRBD2. Looked up from germline, CDR1 is ENHRY and CDR2 is SYGVKD. The V segment lost 4 bases and the J segment 5 bases; nucleotides outside the gene matches: 8. The CDR3 spans 15 residues. CDR3: CAISGGRGGLETQYF. The CDR3 DNA sequence: TGTGCCATCAGTGGGGGGCGGGGGGGCTTGGAGACCCAGTACTTC.

This clonotype showed up many times. This chain uses TRBV29-1 with TRBJ1-2; TRBD1 matches at 7 bases. This CDR3 has 13 residues. Germline V gives CDR1 SQVTM, CDR2 ANQGSEA. Losses at the gene ends were 3 bases for V and 4 bases for J; bases not matched to a gene: 5. The CDR3, as DNA: TGCAGCGTTGAGAAAGGGACAGCCTATGGCTACACCTTC. Encoded protein: CSVEKGTAYGYTF.

This clonotype was counted many times. The chain joins TRBV7-3 to TRBJ1-5, with a weak D call TRBD1 (5 bases). Germline V gene lookup returns CDR1 SGHTA and CDR2 FQGTGA. The CDR3 has 19 amino acids. V lost 2 bases and J lost 0, with 20 bases in between. The CDR3 nucleotides read TGTGCCAGCAGCTTAGGAGAGGGCAGGGAGATCTATAGCAATCAGCCCCAGCATTTT. Protein product: CASSLGEGREIYSNQPQHF.

This clonotype was found many times. The chain employs TRBV7-9 and TRBJ1-4, with D maybe TRBD1 (5 bases). Germline CDR1 SEHNR, CDR2 FQNEAQ (reference sequence). The CDR3 is 15 amino acids. The germline V and J ends were trimmed by 5 bases and 4 bases, with 14 bases remaining between them. This CDR3 is CASSPNAGGNEKLFF. The CDR3, as DNA: TGTGCCAGCAGCCCTAATGCGGGGGGTAATGAAAAACTGTTTTTT. The entire variable domain, with the rest obtained from reference TRBV7-9 and TRBJ1-4, is as follows: DTGVSQNPRHKITKRGQNVTFRCDPISEHNRLYWYRQTLGQGPEFLTYFQNEAQLEKSRLLSDRFSAERPKGSFSTLEIQRTEQGDSAMYLCASSPNAGGNEKLFFGSGTQLSVL.

The chain recombines TRBV18 with TRBJ2-7; D ambiguous. This CDR3 is built from 15 residues. The V end lost 3 bases, the J end lost 0 bases, and 12 bases lay between the germline ends. CDR1 KGHSH and CDR2 LQKENI come from the germline V gene. CDR3 nucleotides: TGTGCCAGCTCACCCCTCCTAACAGCCTCCTACGAGCAGTACTTC. This codes for CASSPLLTASYEQYF.

The chain is built from TRBV11-3 and TRBJ1-5; no clear D. The CDR3 runs 14 residues. Trimming took 0 bases from V and 6 from J, leaving 9 bases between them. Germline V CDR1 and CDR2: SGHNT, YENEEA. CDR3 protein: CASSLERGSQPQHF. CDR3 DNA: TGTGCCAGCAGCTTAGAAAGAGGCTCTCAGCCCCAGCATTTT.

Comment on this clonotype: The conserved final phenylalanine or tryptophan is absent from the CDR3, which likely points to a read error. The chain is built from TRBV7-8 and TRBJ2-3; D not certain. From germline, CDR1 is SGHVS and CDR2 FQNEAQ. The CDR3 has 15 residues. Trimming pared 5 bases from V and 5 bases from J, leaving 17 bases between. CDR3 residues: CASSPTTLKQDTQYL. In DNA form, the CDR3 reads TGTGCCAGCAGCCCGACGACCCTTAAGCAAGATACGCAGTATTTG.

This clonotype was counted at least ten times. V is TRBV2 and J is TRBJ2-1; D is perhaps TRBD1 (6 bases). The CDR3 contains 13 residues. V was trimmed by 5 bases and J by 4 bases, leaving 9 bases between them. Germline CDR1 SNHLY, CDR2 FYNNEI. For the CDR3, the DNA is TGTGCCAGCAGTTCGGACAGTTACAATGAGCAGTTCTTC. This codes for CASSSDSYNEQFF.

This clonotype was seen repeatedly, ten times or more. V gene TRBV12-3 or TRBV12-4 combines with J gene TRBJ2-5, with 8 bases lining up with TRBD1. The CDR3 consists of 14 residues. Trimming cost V 4 bases and J 3 bases; bases outside gene matches: 4. The CDR3 reads CASSSSDREETQYF. The CDR3, as DNA: TGTGCCAGCAGTTCCTCGGACAGGGAAGAGACCCAGTACTTC.

This clonotype was recorded at least ten times. J is TRBJ2-1 and V is TRBV15, with 9 bases matching TRBD1. The CDR3 totals 18 residues. Losses at the gene ends were 3 bases for V and 6 bases for J; bases not matched to a gene: 15. Germline CDR1 LNHNV, CDR2 YYDKDF (reference sequence). The CDR3 coding sequence is TGTGCCACCAGCAGGGATTGGGGACAGGGAGGGGGGTCCAATGAGCAGTTCTTC. This translates into CATSRDWGQGGGSNEQFF.

This clonotype was observed a handful of times. A read error is possible here, since a much larger clone lies one base away. The CDR3 loop is CASSRDSNYGYTF. CDR3 bases: TGTGCCAGCAGCCGGGACAGTAACTATGGCTACACCTTC. The chain recombines TRBV14 with TRBJ1-2, with 7 positions matching TRBD1. V dropped 4 bases and J dropped 1; count of bases not matched to a gene: 0. CDR3 size: 13 residues. Per the germline V gene, CDR1 is SGHDN and CDR2 is FVKESK.

The chain combines TRBV5-1 with TRBJ1-1; the D is unclear. The CDR3 is 13 amino acids. Germline CDR1 SGHRS, CDR2 YFSETQ. V lost 0 bases and J 1 base, leaving 4 bases between the germline ends. The DNA of the CDR3 is TGCGCCAGCAGCTTGGATCCGAACACTGAAGCTTTCTTT. Encoded protein: CASSLDPNTEAFF. Full variable domain (outside the CDR3, taken from reference TRBV5-1 and TRBJ1-1): KAGVTQTPRYLIKTRGQQVTLSCSPISGHRSVSWYQQTPGQGLQFLFEYFSETQRNKGNFPGRFSGRQFSNSRSEMNVSTLELGDSALYLCASSLDPNTEAFFGQGTRLTVV.

This clonotype was recorded many times. One end of the junction is discordant with germline, which a read error may explain. The rearrangement joins TRBV20-1 to TRBJ2-1; a weak D match, TRBD2 (6 bases). The CDR3 sequence is 15 residues long. The germline V gene has CDR1 DFQATT and CDR2 SNEGSKA (reference sequence). CDR3 DNA: TGCAGTGCTAGAGCCTCCCCTACTAGCTACAGTGAGCAGTTCTTC. Amino acids: CSARASPTSYSEQFF.

This clonotype was recorded many times. The V and J genes are TRBV4-1 and TRBJ1-2; D might be TRBD1 (5 bases). This CDR3 is built from 15 residues. V lost 3 bases and J lost 6, with 17 bases in between. The V gene's germline CDR1 is MGHRA and CDR2 YSYEKL. CDR3 nucleotides: TGCGCCAGCAGCCACAGATCCGGGACCCCCAATGGCTACACCTTC. Protein sequence: CASSHRSGTPNGYTF.

This clonotype was seen at least ten times. The genes are TRBV6-6 and TRBJ1-5, with D perhaps TRBD1 (6 bases). CDR3 size: 18 residues. Germline V gives CDR1 MNHNY, CDR2 SVGAGI (reference sequence). The V end was cut by 0 bases, the J end by 0 bases, with 15 bases between. The CDR3 bases are TGTGCCAGCAGTTACTCGGGCAGGGGCCGGTATAGCAATCAGCCCCAGCATTTT. It specifies CASSYSGRGRYSNQPQHF.

This clonotype has a handful of counts. This CDR3 is CASSRTGAGTDTQYF. The DNA for the CDR3 is TGTGCCAGCAGTCGTACAGGGGCTGGCACAGATACGCAGTATTTT. V usage is TRBV28 and J usage is TRBJ2-3, with 7 bases matching TRBD1. The V gene end was trimmed by 5 bases and the J gene end by 1 base; junction bases not matched to a gene: 6. In germline, CDR1 is MDHEN, CDR2 SYDVKM. The CDR3 sequence is 15 residues long.

The chain employs TRBV27 and TRBJ2-1; 11 bases map to TRBD2. This CDR3 comprises 15 residues. Germline loops: CDR1 MNHEY, CDR2 SMNVEV (reference sequence). Trimming at V came to 6 bases and at J to 12 bases, leaving 13 bases not matched to a gene. CDR3: CASSTGLAGSGVQFF. CDR3 bases: TGTGCCAGCAGCACTGGACTAGCGGGCTCTGGGGTGCAGTTCTTC.